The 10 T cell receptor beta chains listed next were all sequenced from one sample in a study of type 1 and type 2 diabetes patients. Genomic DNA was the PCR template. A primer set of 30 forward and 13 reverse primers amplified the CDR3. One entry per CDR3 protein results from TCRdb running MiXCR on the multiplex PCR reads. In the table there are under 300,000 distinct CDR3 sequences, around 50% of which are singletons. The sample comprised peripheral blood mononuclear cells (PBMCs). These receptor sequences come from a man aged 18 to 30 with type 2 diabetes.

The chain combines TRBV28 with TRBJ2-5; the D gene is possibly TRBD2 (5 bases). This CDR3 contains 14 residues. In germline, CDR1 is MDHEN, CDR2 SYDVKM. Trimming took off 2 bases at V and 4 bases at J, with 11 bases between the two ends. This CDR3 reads CASSLGRRVETQYF. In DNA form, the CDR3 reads TGTGCCAGCAGTTTAGGTCGGCGGGTAGAGACCCAGTACTTC. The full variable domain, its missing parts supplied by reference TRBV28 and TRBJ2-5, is DVKVTQSSRYLVKRTGEKVFLECVQDMDHENMFWYRQDPGLGLRLIYFSYDVKMKEKGDIPEGYSVSREKKERFSLILESASTNQTSMYLCASSLGRRVETQYFGPGTRLLVL.

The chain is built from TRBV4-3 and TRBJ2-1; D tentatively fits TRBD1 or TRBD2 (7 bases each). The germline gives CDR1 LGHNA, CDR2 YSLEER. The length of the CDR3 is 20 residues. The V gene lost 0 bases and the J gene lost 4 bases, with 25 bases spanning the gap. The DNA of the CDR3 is TGCGCCAGCAGCCAAGATGGAAAGATAGGGGGCGGGAGAGGATACAATGAGCAGTTCTTC. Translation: CASSQDGKIGGGRGYNEQFF.

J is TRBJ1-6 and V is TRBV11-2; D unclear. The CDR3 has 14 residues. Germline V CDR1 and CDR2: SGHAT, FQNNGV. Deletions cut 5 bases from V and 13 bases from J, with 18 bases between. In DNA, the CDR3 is TGTGCCAGCAGCGCCGACACCCCCGGAATGCCCCTCCACTTT. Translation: CASSADTPGMPLHF.

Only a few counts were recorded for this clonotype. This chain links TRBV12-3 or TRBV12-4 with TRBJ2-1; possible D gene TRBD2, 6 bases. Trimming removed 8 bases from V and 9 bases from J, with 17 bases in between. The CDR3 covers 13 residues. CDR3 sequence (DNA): TGTGCCAGCCCCGGGACTGGCTCGACTGAGCAGTTCTTC. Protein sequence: CASPGTGSTEQFF.

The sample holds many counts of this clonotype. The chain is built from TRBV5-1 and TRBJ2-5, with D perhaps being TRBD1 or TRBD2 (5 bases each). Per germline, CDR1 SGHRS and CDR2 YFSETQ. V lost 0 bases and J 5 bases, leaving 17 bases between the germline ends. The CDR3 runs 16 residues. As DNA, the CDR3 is TGCGCCAGCAGCTTGGAGGGGACGACGAGGGGCGAGACCCAGTACTTC. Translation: CASSLEGTTRGETQYF.

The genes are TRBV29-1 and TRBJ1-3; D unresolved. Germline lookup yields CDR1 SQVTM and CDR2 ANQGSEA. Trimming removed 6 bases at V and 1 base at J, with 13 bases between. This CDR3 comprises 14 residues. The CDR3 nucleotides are TGCAGCGTATTGGACGGGAAATCTGGAAACACCATATATTTT. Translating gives CSVLDGKSGNTIYF.

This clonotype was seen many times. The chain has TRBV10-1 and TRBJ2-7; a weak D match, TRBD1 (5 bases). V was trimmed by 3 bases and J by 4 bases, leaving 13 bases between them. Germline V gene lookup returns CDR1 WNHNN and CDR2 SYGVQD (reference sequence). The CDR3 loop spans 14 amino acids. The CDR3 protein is CASSDSQGSYEQYF. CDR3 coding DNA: TGCGCCAGCAGTGATAGTCAGGGTTCGTACGAGCAGTACTTC.

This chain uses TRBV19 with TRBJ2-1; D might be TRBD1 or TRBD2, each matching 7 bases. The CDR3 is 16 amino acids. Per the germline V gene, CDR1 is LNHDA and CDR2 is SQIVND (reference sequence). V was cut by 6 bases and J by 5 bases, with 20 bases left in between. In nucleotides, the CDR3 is TGTGCCAGTAGCACAACGGGGAGGGGGCGGAACAATGAGCAGTTCTTC. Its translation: CASSTTGRGRNNEQFF.

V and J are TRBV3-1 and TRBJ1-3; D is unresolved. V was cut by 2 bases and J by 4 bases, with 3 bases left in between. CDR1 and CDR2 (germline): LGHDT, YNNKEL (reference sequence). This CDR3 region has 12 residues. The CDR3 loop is CASSQSGNTIYF. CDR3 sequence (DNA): TGTGCCAGCAGCCAAAGCGGAAACACCATATATTTT.

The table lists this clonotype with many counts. CDR3 region: CASSRAGQRSYEQYF. The CDR3 DNA sequence: TGTGCCAGCAGCCGGGCGGGACAGCGCTCCTACGAGCAGTACTTC. The V gene is TRBV14, the J gene TRBJ2-7; possible D gene TRBD1, 7 bases. Deletions cut 4 bases from V and 0 bases from J, with 13 bases between. The CDR3 contains 15 residues. Germline-derived CDR1 and CDR2 are SGHDN and FVKESK.